The clone carrying this T cell receptor beta chain has at least ten counts. TCRdb redid the calling of the 5' RACE reads with MiXCR, one entry per CDR3 protein. The sample contains roughly 310,000 distinct CDR3 sequences, approximately 3.9% of which appear only once. The data were taken from a study of T cells after yellow fever vaccination. Deletions cut 3 bases from V and 8 bases from J, with 13 bases between. CDR1 and CDR2 from the germline V gene are SGHNT and YENEEA. CDR3 length: 13 residues. V gene TRBV11-3 combines with J gene TRBJ1-1; D gene ambiguous. The sample consisted of PBMCs, taken on the day of the yellow fever booster vaccination. The receptor's source is a man aged 18 to 30 who received the YFV17D yellow fever vaccine. CDR3 DNA sequence: TGTGCCAGCAGCTTGGGAGGTGCCCGGGAAGCTTTCTTT. Translated: CASSLGGAREAFF.